A selection of T cell receptor beta chains follows, all from one sample in a study of shared clonotypes between healthy human individuals. Sequenced by immunoSEQ multiplex PCR; TCRdb stores in-frame clones only, minus some. The sample lists nearly 2 million clones; approximately 94% were seen once. Material: naive CD8+ T cells sorted from blood. These receptors all come from a man aged 18 to 29 in good health. Each CDR3 is given with its conserved first and last residue. Each record gives: D gene, clone size, V gene, J gene, CDR3 DNA, CDR3 protein. D genes are given only for firm matches. Size is omitted from some rows. Given values are once, few, many or a class for expanded clones.

>NA|once|TRBV10-2|TRBJ2-7
TGCGCCAGCAGTGAGTGGACTCCCTCCCTGAACGAGCAGTACTTC
CASSEWTPSLNEQYF
>TRBD2|NA|TRBV10-3|TRBJ2-7
TGTGCCACGGGACTAGCGGACTCCTACGAGCAGTACTTC
CATGLADSYEQYF
>NA|NA|TRBV4-1|TRBJ2-3
TGCGCCAGCAGCCACGGGGTCAGCACAGATACGCAGTATTTT
CASSHGVSTDTQYF
>NA|NA|TRBV6-5|TRBJ2-6
TGTGCCAGCAGTTTGTGGGATTCTGGGGCCAACGTCCTGACTTTC
CASSLWDSGANVLTF
>NA|once|TRBV7-9|TRBJ2-1
TGTGCCAACGAAGGGGTGGGGAATGAGCAGTTCTTC
CANEGVGNEQFF
>NA|NA|TRBV29-1|TRBJ2-7
TGCAGCGTTGGCCCGGCCTACGAGCAGTACTTC
CSVGPAYEQYF
>NA|NA|TRBV11-2|TRBJ1-5
TGTGCCAGCAGCTTAGGGGGAGGGATCAATCAGCCCCAGCATTTT
CASSLGGGINQPQHF
>NA|NA|TRBV7-9|TRBJ1-1
TGTGCCAGCAGCTGGGCGGAGGGACGACTTGAAGCTTTCTTT
CASSWAEGRLEAFF
>TRBD2|NA|TRBV7-3|TRBJ2-7
TGTGCCAGCAGCTTAATAGCGGGCGGTTACGAGCAGTACTTC
CASSLIAGGYEQYF
>NA|NA|TRBV28|TRBJ1-4
TGTGCCAGCAGTTTATACCTGCGATTGACTTGGGAAAAACTGTTTTTT
CASSLYLRLTWEKLFF
>TRBD2|NA|TRBV27|TRBJ2-1
TGTGCCAGCAGTTTATCGATAACGGGAGGGCCACGCAATGAGCAGTTCTTC
CASSLSITGGPRNEQFF
>NA|NA|TRBV2|TRBJ2-5
TGTGCCAGCAGTGACCCGGGGACCCAAGAGACCCAGTACTTC
CASSDPGTQETQYF
>NA|NA|TRBV30|TRBJ1-4
TGTGCCTGGAGTGACCCAGCCGCTCAGTTGTTTTTT
CAWSDPAAQLFF
>TRBD1|NA|TRBV13|TRBJ2-7
TGTGCCAGCAGCCCAAGGGACAGTTCCTACGAGCAGTACTTC
CASSPRDSSYEQYF
>TRBD2|once|TRBV27|TRBJ2-1
TGTGCCAGCAGCTCCCGGGACATAGGGACTAGCGGGGAATCCTACAATGAGCAGTTCTTC
CASSSRDIGTSGESYNEQFF
>TRBD1|NA|TRBV5-3|TRBJ2-5
TGTGCCAGAAGCAAACCAGGGACAGGGAGGGAGACCCAGTACTTC
CARSKPGTGRETQYF
>NA|NA|TRBV27|TRBJ2-3
TGTGCCAGCGGCCGGGTGGACACAGATACGCAGTATTTT
CASGRVDTDTQYF
>TRBD1|NA|TRBV2|TRBJ1-2
TGTGCCAGCAGTGGATTGGACAGGCCCTTCTATGGCTACACCTTC
CASSGLDRPFYGYTF
>TRBD1|once|TRBV7-9|TRBJ2-7
TGTGCCAGCAGCTTAGAGGGGACAGGAGACTACGAGCAGTACTTC
CASSLEGTGDYEQYF
>NA|NA|TRBV4-3|TRBJ1-2
TGCGCCAGCAGCCAAGATCGGTTAGGGCACTATGGCTACACCTTC
CASSQDRLGHYGYTF
>TRBD2|NA|TRBV11-2|TRBJ2-5
TGTGCCAGCAGCGCCGGGACTAACGAGCACCAAGAGACCCAGTACTTC
CASSAGTNEHQETQYF
>NA|NA|TRBV11-1|TRBJ2-5
TGTGCCAGCAGCTTAGAGGCAGGGATGGTCCAAGAGACCCAGTACTTC
CASSLEAGMVQETQYF
>NA|NA|TRBV7-9|TRBJ1-5
TGTGCCAGCAGTTTTGCGGATCAGCCCCAGCATTTT
CASSFADQPQHF
>NA|NA|TRBV9|TRBJ1-1
TGTGCCAGCAGCGGGACTCAAACAGGGATCACTGAAGCTTTCTTT
CASSGTQTGITEAFF
>NA|NA|TRBV2|TRBJ2-2
TGTGCCAGCACGGGACTGAAGGCCGGGGAGCTGTTTTTT
CASTGLKAGELFF
>NA|NA|TRBV10-3|TRBJ1-2
TGTGCCATCAGTGAGTCTACAGGAGCTCCCGACACCTTC
CAISESTGAPDTF
>NA|NA|TRBV9|TRBJ2-7
TGTGCCAGCAGCCCCGACCGATACTACGAGCAGTACTTC
CASSPDRYYEQYF
>TRBD2|NA|TRBV4-1|TRBJ2-5
TGCGCCAGCAGCCAGGGCTGGGGGGGAGAGACCCAGTACTTC
CASSQGWGGETQYF
>NA|NA|TRBV9|TRBJ2-1
TGTGCCAGCAGCGTAAAGGGACGGAGCAATGAGCAGTTCTTC
CASSVKGRSNEQFF
>NA|NA|TRBV4-1|TRBJ2-3
TGCGCCAGCAGCCAAGGTATAGATACGCAGTATTTT
CASSQGIDTQYF
>TRBD2|NA|TRBV7-9|TRBJ2-7
TGTGCCAGCAGATCGACTAGCGGGGGGACCTACGAGCAGTACTTC
CASRSTSGGTYEQYF
>TRBD1|NA|TRBV4-3|TRBJ2-5
TGCGCCAGCAGCCAAAGGTCAGGGGGCCTGGAGACCCAGTACTTC
CASSQRSGGLETQYF
>TRBD2|NA|TRBV29-1|TRBJ2-3
TGCAGCGTCCTTGATCCGGGGGGGCCCGATACGCAGTATTTT
CSVLDPGGPDTQYF
>TRBD2|NA|TRBV2|TRBJ2-2
TGTGCCAGCAGTGTCCACGCGGGAGGGAGCACCGGGGAGCTGTTTTTT
CASSVHAGGSTGELFF
>TRBD2|NA|TRBV7-9|TRBJ2-3
TGTGCCAGCAGCCCAACCGGGACTAGCGGCACAGATACGCAGTATTTT
CASSPTGTSGTDTQYF
>NA|NA|TRBV9|TRBJ1-1
TGTGCCAGCAGCCTCGGGAGACGGGGGGACACTGAAGCTTTCTTT
CASSLGRRGDTEAFF
>NA|NA|TRBV14|TRBJ1-2
TGTGCCAGCAGCCAAAGTTACATTACTAACTATGGCTACACCTTC
CASSQSYITNYGYTF
>NA|NA|TRBV5-6|TRBJ2-1
TGTGCCAGCAGCTTGGGGTTCGGGCTGGATGAGCAGTTCTTC
CASSLGFGLDEQFF
>TRBD2|NA|TRBV2|TRBJ2-7
TGTGCCAGCTCCTTACTAGCGGGACCCGTCGAGCAGTACTTC
CASSLLAGPVEQYF
>NA|once|TRBV9|TRBJ2-7
TGTGCCAGCAGCGCCGACGGGTTAGGGGCCTACGAGCAGTACTTC
CASSADGLGAYEQYF
>NA|NA|TRBV6-4|TRBJ2-7
TGTGCCAGCAGTGGCAAATTATCCTACGAGCAGTACTTC
CASSGKLSYEQYF
>NA|NA|TRBV30|TRBJ1-5
TGTGCCTGGAGCTCTTTGAATCAGCCCCAGCATTTT
CAWSSLNQPQHF
>TRBD2|NA|TRBV10-1|TRBJ2-3
TGCGCCAGCAGTGAGCTTAGCGGGCAGGGCCCCCTCGGGCAGTATTTT
CASSELSGQGPLGQYF
>TRBD2|NA|TRBV9|TRBJ2-5
TGTGCCAGCAGCGTGGAACTAGCGACCCAAGAGACCCAGTACTTC
CASSVELATQETQYF
>NA|NA|TRBV19|TRBJ1-1
TGTGCCAGTAGTGTGGGCCTACAGGGAATGGACACTGAAGCTTTCTTT
CASSVGLQGMDTEAFF
>NA|NA|TRBV10-3|TRBJ1-2
TGTGCCATCAGTCCGGACAGCAACTATGGCTACACCTTC
CAISPDSNYGYTF
>NA|NA|TRBV19|TRBJ1-5
TGTGCCAGTAGTATACAGGGAGAATATCAGCCCCAGCATTTT
CASSIQGEYQPQHF
>NA|NA|TRBV6-5|TRBJ2-5
TGTGCCAGCAGTTTCCCCGGGGGGACCCAGTACTTC
CASSFPGGTQYF
>NA|NA|TRBV7-9|TRBJ2-5
TGTGCCAGCAGCCCCGCAGGGTTTCGAGAGACCCAGTACTTC
CASSPAGFRETQYF
>TRBD2|NA|TRBV9|TRBJ2-7
TGTGCCAGCAGCGTAGGTCTAGCGGGCTACGAGCAGTACTTC
CASSVGLAGYEQYF
>NA|NA|TRBV19|TRBJ1-5
TGTGCCAGTAGTATAATGGGGGAAACTCAGCCCCAGCATTTT
CASSIMGETQPQHF
>NA|NA|TRBV5-8|TRBJ2-7
TGTGCCAGCAGCCCGGAAGACAGCGTCTACGAGCAGTACTTC
CASSPEDSVYEQYF
>NA|NA|TRBV4-1|TRBJ2-7
TGCGCCAGCAGCCAAGGGACAGTCGCTTCCTACGAGCAGTACTTC
CASSQGTVASYEQYF
>TRBD1|NA|TRBV7-8|TRBJ2-7
TGTGCCAGCAGCTTCGGGACAGGGCTGAGCTCCTACGAGCAGTACTTC
CASSFGTGLSSYEQYF
>TRBD1|NA|TRBV4-2|TRBJ2-7
TGTGCCAGCAGCCCGAGTGGGACAGGGGCCTACGAGCAGTACTTC
CASSPSGTGAYEQYF